The next 14 T cell receptor beta chains were all read from a single sample in a study of shared clonotypes between healthy human individuals. Profiling relied on immunoSEQ multiplex PCR, and the TCRdb table lists in-frame clones only, not all of them. The sample has more than 1,200,000 clones; less than 99% are singletons. The sample taken for sequencing was naive CD4+ T cells sorted from blood. Subset described: CD45RA+ positively selected. These receptors all come from a man aged 25 to 40 in good health.

The chain carries TRBV5-1 and TRBJ2-2; D remains ambiguous. Trimming removed 4 bases from V and 9 bases from J, with 19 bases in between. CDR1 and CDR2 (germline): SGHRS, YFSETQ. The CDR3 spans 15 residues. CDR3 DNA sequence: TGCGCCAGCAGCCCCCCATCAGCTCTAGGGTGGGAGCTGTTTTTT. Protein product: CASSPPSALGWELFF.

The rearrangement uses TRBV11-2 and TRBJ1-5; no reliable D call. CDR1 SGHAT and CDR2 FQNNGV come from the germline V gene. With 5 bases removed from V and 6 bases from J, the gap between germline ends came to 8 bases. The CDR3 is 12 amino acids. The CDR3 loop reads CASSAPGQPQHF. The CDR3 DNA sequence: TGTGCCAGCAGCGCCCCCGGTCAGCCCCAGCATTTT.

The chain is built from TRBV28 and TRBJ2-4; tentatively, D is TRBD1 (5 bases). The CDR3 sequence is 12 residues long. V was trimmed by 6 bases and J by 6 bases, leaving 9 bases between them. Germline CDR1 reads MDHEN; CDR2 reads SYDVKM. CDR3 in DNA: TGTGCCAGCAGGGGGCCAGGAAACATTCAGTACTTC. Amino acid sequence: CASRGPGNIQYF.

The gene calls are TRBV18 and TRBJ2-4, with a weak D call TRBD1 (6 bases). From germline, CDR1 is KGHSH and CDR2 LQKENI. Deletions cut 3 bases from V and 4 bases from J, with 10 bases between. This CDR3 comprises 14 residues. The CDR3 loop reads CASSPDSPKNIQYF. The CDR3 bases are TGTGCCAGCTCACCGGACAGTCCAAAAAACATTCAGTACTTC.

In nucleotides, the CDR3 is TGTGCCAGCAGTGAAGTCCAGATCATGAACACTGAAGCTTTCTTT. This gives the protein CASSEVQIMNTEAFF. V gene TRBV6-1 combines with J gene TRBJ1-1, with no clear D. The germline gives CDR1 MNHNS, CDR2 SASEGT. V was shortened by 1 base and J by 0 bases, with 9 bases between the two germline ends. The CDR3 length is 15 residues.

The gene calls are TRBV5-1 and TRBJ2-7; no reliable D call. The CDR3 is 16 amino acids. Germline CDR1 and CDR2: SGHRS and YFSETQ. V lost 5 bases, J lost 4 bases, and 22 bases lay in between. CDR3 coding DNA: TGCGCCAGCAGTCCCGTGTCTGGAGTCCTCCTTTACGAGCAGTACTTC. Translating it yields CASSPVSGVLLYEQYF.

The rearrangement joins TRBV7-6 to TRBJ2-1; the D gene is possibly TRBD2 (6 bases). CDR3 length: 18 residues. V gave up 5 bases and J gave up 1 base, with 21 bases separating them. In germline, CDR1 is SGHVS, CDR2 FNYEAQ. Here the CDR3 reads CASSHTPPSEISYNEQFF. In DNA, the CDR3 is TGTGCCAGCAGCCACACGCCCCCTAGCGAGATATCCTACAATGAGCAGTTCTTC.

This chain joins TRBV29-1 and TRBJ2-7, with D possibly matching TRBD1 (6 bases). This CDR3 is 14 amino acids long. With 8 bases removed from V and 6 bases from J, the gap between germline ends came to 23 bases. The germline V gene encodes CDR1 SQVTM and CDR2 ANQGSEA. CDR3 DNA sequence: TGCAGCACTCTCGGGACAATAGGGGGTGGCGAGCAGTACTTC. This codes for CSTLGTIGGGEQYF.

The J gene is TRBJ1-2, the V gene TRBV30; D gene unclear. CDR1 is GTSNPN and CDR2 is SVGIG in the germline V gene (reference sequence). Trimming removed 6 bases at V and 8 bases at J, with 16 bases between. The CDR3 is made up of 12 amino acids. The CDR3 here is CACSERASGYTF. For the CDR3, the DNA is TGTGCCTGCTCAGAAAGGGCCAGCGGCTACACCTTC.

The gene calls are TRBV7-2 and TRBJ2-5, with 13 bases matching TRBD2. CDR1 is SGHTA and CDR2 is FQGNSA in the germline V gene. This CDR3 contains 15 residues. The V and J ends lost 3 bases and 9 bases, in that order; junction bases with no gene match: 7. CDR3 region: CASSFGTSGENSQYF. DNA for the CDR3: TGTGCCAGCAGCTTTGGGACTAGCGGGGAGAACTCCCAGTACTTC.

This chain links TRBV10-3 with TRBJ1-1; no clear D gene. This CDR3 is built from 16 residues. CDR1 is ENHRY and CDR2 is SYGVKD in the germline V gene. V lost 1 base to trimming and J lost 1 base, with 13 bases between them. CDR3 region: CAISEWEGSQNTEAFF. Here the CDR3 DNA reads TGTGCCATCAGTGAGTGGGAGGGCAGTCAGAACACTGAAGCTTTCTTT.

This sequence joins TRBV5-1 and TRBJ2-5; 11 bases line up with TRBD1. The germline V gene encodes CDR1 SGHRS and CDR2 YFSETQ. Trimming took 4 bases from V and 3 from J; bases not matched to a gene: 11. The CDR3 contains 17 residues. Here the CDR3 reads CASSPGQGAAVEETQYF. CDR3 nucleotides: TGCGCCAGCAGCCCCGGACAGGGGGCGGCGGTTGAAGAGACCCAGTACTTC. Using reference TRBV5-1 and TRBJ2-5 for the parts outside the CDR3, the full variable domain is KAGVTQTPRYLIKTRGQQVTLSCSPISGHRSVSWYQQTPGQGLQFLFEYFSETQRNKGNFPGRFSGRQFSNSRSEMNVSTLELGDSALYLCASSPGQGAAVEETQYFGPGTRLLVL.

This chain links TRBV5-1 with TRBJ2-7; tentatively, D is TRBD1 or TRBD2 (6 bases each). The V and J ends lost 0 bases and 6 bases respectively, with 16 bases between them. CDR1 and CDR2 from the germline V gene are SGHRS and YFSETQ. This CDR3 region has 15 residues. This CDR3 is CASSLEGGRISEQYF. The CDR3 DNA reads as TGCGCCAGCAGCTTGGAAGGGGGGCGCATATCCGAGCAGTACTTC.

The chain couples TRBV6-5 to TRBJ2-7; 7 bases line up with TRBD2. The V gene's germline CDR1 is MNHEY and CDR2 SVGAGI. After removal of 6 bases from V and 2 bases from J, the junction contained 7 bases not matched to a gene. This CDR3 spans 14 amino acids. CDR3 DNA sequence: TGTGCCAGCAGCCTGGGACTAACGACCTACGAGCAGTACTTC. Its translation: CASSLGLTTYEQYF.